Listed here are 18 T cell receptor beta chains from one sample, sequenced in a study of T cell changes during pregnancy in multiple sclerosis. Assay used: immunoSEQ multiplex PCR; TCRdb lists only in-frame clones, some missing. The sample has about 76,000 clones, 93% seen once. The sequencing here drew on peripheral blood, taken in the second trimester of pregnancy. Source of these receptors: a female donor with multiple sclerosis, enrolled in a pregnancy study.

CDR3 sequence: CASSRDRGLGEKLFF. The DNA for the CDR3 is TGTGCCAGCTCTAGGGACAGGGGGCTCGGGGAAAAACTGTTTTTT. This chain uses TRBV6-5 with TRBJ1-4; 12 positions agree with TRBD1. The CDR3 length is 15 residues. The germline V gene encodes CDR1 MNHEY and CDR2 SVGAGI. The J segment lost 8 bases and the V segment lost 8 bases, leaving 9 bases of the junction unmatched.

This clone was detected once. The V and J genes are TRBV7-9 and TRBJ2-1; 7 bases are a match to TRBD2. Germline-derived CDR1 and CDR2 are SEHNR and FQNEAQ (reference sequence). Trimming at V came to 6 bases and at J to 6 bases, leaving 11 bases not matched to a gene. The CDR3 is made up of 15 amino acids. The CDR3 sequence: CASSFRWEGINEQFF. CDR3 sequence (DNA): TGTGCCAGCAGTTTTCGGTGGGAGGGAATCAATGAGCAGTTCTTC.

J is TRBJ1-4 and V is TRBV5-1; 8 nucleotides align to TRBD1. The CDR3 sequence is 14 residues long. Germline V gives CDR1 SGHRS, CDR2 YFSETQ. V gave up 4 bases and J gave up 8 bases; unmatched junction bases: 7. CDR3 sequence: CASSRGQGNEKLFF. CDR3 bases: TGCGCCAGCAGCCGAGGACAGGGAAACGAAAAACTGTTTTTT.

This clone was counted ten times or more. CDR3 in amino acids: CASIRSYEQYF. The DNA for the CDR3 is TGTGCCAGCATTCGCTCCTACGAGCAGTACTTC. The rearrangement links TRBV6-1 to TRBJ2-7, with D uncertain. The V end was cut by 7 bases, the J end by 0 bases, with 4 bases between. This CDR3 spans 11 amino acids. Germline CDR1 MNHNS, CDR2 SASEGT.

The chain employs TRBV7-3 and TRBJ2-1; maybe TRBD2 (6 bases). The CDR3 runs 14 residues. In germline, CDR1 is SGHTA, CDR2 FQGTGA. Trimming took off 7 bases at V and 5 bases at J, with 15 bases between the two ends. The CDR3 nucleotides read TGTGCCAGCACCCCGGCGGGGAGAAACAATGAGCAGTTCTTC. It encodes CASTPAGRNNEQFF.

The V gene is TRBV29-1, the J gene TRBJ1-3; D is unresolved. The CDR3 runs 12 residues. Per the germline V gene, CDR1 is SQVTM and CDR2 is ANQGSEA. V was pared by 6 bases and J by 4 bases, with 10 bases between. DNA of the CDR3: TGCAGCGTCAGATTCTCCGGAAACACCATATATTTT. This sequence encodes CSVRFSGNTIYF.

V is TRBV5-4 and J is TRBJ2-1; 7 nucleotides match TRBD2. Per the germline V gene, CDR1 is SGHNT and CDR2 is YYREEE (reference sequence). The V gene end was trimmed by 0 bases and the J gene end by 4 bases; junction bases not matched to a gene: 13. This CDR3 is built from 18 residues. CDR3 nucleotide sequence: TGTGCCAGCAGCTTGGACGGAAGCGGGGCAGTTTCATACAATGAGCAGTTCTTC. This codes for CASSLDGSGAVSYNEQFF.

The chain joins TRBV27 to TRBJ1-5; D remains ambiguous. Germline lookup yields CDR1 MNHEY and CDR2 SMNVEV (reference sequence). The V and J ends lost 0 bases and 6 bases respectively, with 12 bases between them. The CDR3 spans 15 residues. CDR3 protein: CASSLSMFEGQPQHF. The CDR3 coding sequence is TGTGCCAGCAGTTTATCCATGTTTGAGGGTCAGCCCCAGCATTTT.

The chain joins TRBV11-2 to TRBJ2-4; D not certain. This CDR3 has 16 amino acids. Germline V gene lookup returns CDR1 SGHAT and CDR2 FQNNGV. V gave up 5 bases and J gave up 0 bases, with 14 bases separating them. CDR3 bases: TGTGCCAGCAGCCGACAAACCAATGTAGCCAAAAACATTCAGTACTTC. Translated, it gives CASSRQTNVAKNIQYF.

This rearrangement joins TRBV19 to TRBJ2-5, with 9 bases identical to TRBD1. Germline V CDR1 and CDR2: LNHDA, SQIVND (reference sequence). This CDR3 is 14 amino acids long. Trimming took 2 bases from V and 5 from J; bases not matched to a gene: 3. This chain's CDR3 is CASSIRDRDETQYF. The DNA of the CDR3 is TGTGCCAGTAGTATACGGGACAGGGATGAGACCCAGTACTTC.

The V call is TRBV14, the J call TRBJ1-1; perhaps TRBD1 as D (5 bases). V lost 4 bases, J lost 2 bases, and 8 bases lay in between. Per the germline V gene, CDR1 is SGHDN and CDR2 is FVKESK. The CDR3 length is 13 residues. CDR3 in DNA: TGTGCCAGCAGCCCGACAGACAACACTGAAGCTTTCTTT. It specifies CASSPTDNTEAFF.

The rearrangement links TRBV7-9 to TRBJ1-2, with 9 positions matching TRBD1. V lost 5 bases, J lost 5 bases, and 6 bases stayed unmatched. CDR3 size: 14 residues. Per germline, CDR1 SEHNR and CDR2 FQNEAQ (reference sequence). The CDR3 region is CASSSPDRGYGYTF. For the CDR3, the DNA is TGTGCCAGCAGCAGCCCGGACAGGGGATATGGCTACACCTTC.

The V and J genes are TRBV19 and TRBJ1-1; D is uncertain. The germline CDR1 and CDR2 sequences are LNHDA and SQIVND (reference sequence). V dropped 1 base and J dropped 1 base, with 10 bases sitting between them. The CDR3 runs to 15 residues. Here the CDR3 DNA reads TGTGCCAGTAGTATAGTAGGAGAACCGAACACTGAAGCTTTCTTT. Translated, it gives CASSIVGEPNTEAFF.

V is TRBV15 and J is TRBJ2-1, with 10 bases matching TRBD2. Trimming removed 4 bases from V and 3 bases from J; junction bases left unmatched: 3. Germline V gives CDR1 LNHNV, CDR2 YYDKDF (reference sequence). CDR3 length: 15 residues. DNA of the CDR3: TGTGCCACCAGCACCCGGACTAGCGGCTACAATGAGCAGTTCTTC. It specifies CATSTRTSGYNEQFF.

This chain connects TRBV5-5 to TRBJ1-2; D possibly corresponds to TRBD1 (6 bases). V was pared by 0 bases and J by 5 bases, with 8 bases between. Germline V gene lookup returns CDR1 SGHKS and CDR2 YYEKEE (reference sequence). The CDR3 has 13 amino acids. The CDR3 loop is CASSLGTDYGYTF. CDR3 nucleotides: TGTGCCAGCAGCTTGGGGACAGATTATGGCTACACCTTC.

The chain couples TRBV11-1 to TRBJ2-5; 9 bases match TRBD2. With V trimmed by 5 bases and J by 4 bases, 8 bases remained unmatched. Germline CDR1 reads SGHAT; CDR2 reads FQDESV (reference sequence). CDR3 length: 15 residues. The CDR3 DNA reads as TGTGCCAGCAGCGTGCGCGGGGGGGCTGGAGAGACCCAGTACTTC. This encodes CASSVRGGAGETQYF.

This chain joins TRBV7-9 and TRBJ1-1; D ambiguous. The CDR3 has 15 amino acids. Germline V gene data show CDR1 as SEHNR and CDR2 as FQNEAQ (reference sequence). V lost 2 bases and J lost 4, with 14 bases in between. Here the CDR3 DNA reads TGTGCCAGCAGCTTACTAGTTACCTCGGGCACTGAAGCTTTCTTT. It translates to CASSLLVTSGTEAFF.

This clone has a single count. CDR3: CASSIEAVSSYEQYF. The CDR3 DNA sequence: TGTGCCAGCAGCATTGAAGCGGTAAGCTCCTACGAGCAGTACTTC. The chain employs TRBV11-2 and TRBJ2-7; maybe TRBD2 (5 bases). The germline V gene has CDR1 SGHAT and CDR2 FQNNGV. The CDR3 length is 15 residues. V lost 5 bases and J lost 0, with 14 bases in between.